This is a list of T cell receptor beta chains from one sample in a study of blood T cell repertoires in COVID-19. Clones were sequenced by immunoSEQ multiplex PCR, and TCRdb holds only the in-frame ones, with some missing. Of some 250,000 clones in the sample, 84% were seen once. The sample taken for sequencing was peripheral blood. These receptors were obtained from a man between 60 and 75 years old with acute or convalescent COVID-19. CDR3s include the opening cysteine and the closing phenylalanine or tryptophan. D genes are given only for firm matches. Rows may omit the clone size; those that give it use once, few, many or a size class.

CDR3aa	CDR3nt	v_gene	abundance	d_gene	j_gene
CASSYTGEAGNEQFF	TGTGCCAGCAGTTACACGGGGGAGGCAGGCAATGAGCAGTTCTTC	TRBV6-2/TRBV6-3	few	NA	TRBJ2-1
CASSLALAGGTDTQYF	TGTGCCAGCAGCTTAGCGTTGGCCGGGGGCACAGATACGCAGTATTTT	TRBV7-6	NA	NA	TRBJ2-3
CASSPTGSINQPQHF	TGTGCCAGCAGTCCGACAGGGTCGATCAATCAGCCCCAGCATTTT	TRBV6-5	NA	TRBD1	TRBJ1-5
CASKPGQMNTEAFF	TGTGCCAGCAAACCGGGACAGATGAACACTGAAGCTTTCTTT	TRBV2	NA	TRBD1	TRBJ1-1
CASSRTGDNEQFF	TGTGCCAGCAGCCGGACAGGGGACAATGAGCAGTTCTTC	TRBV7-3	NA	TRBD1	TRBJ2-1
CASSLYSTGELFF	TGTGCCAGCAGCTTATACAGCACCGGGGAGCTGTTTTTT	TRBV7-3	NA	NA	TRBJ2-2
CASSLAGAYNEQFF	TGTGCCAGCAGCTTAGCCGGAGCTTACAATGAGCAGTTCTTC	TRBV7-3	NA	NA	TRBJ2-1
CAISDYRGRNTEAFF	TGTGCCATCAGTGACTACAGGGGGCGGAACACTGAAGCTTTCTTT	TRBV10-3	NA	TRBD1	TRBJ1-1
CASSPRDRGYGYTF	TGTGCCAGCAGCCCCAGGGACAGGGGCTATGGCTACACCTTC	TRBV3-1/TRBV3-2	NA	TRBD1	TRBJ1-2
CSAGLGNEQYF	TGCAGTGCGGGACTAGGGAACGAGCAGTACTTC	TRBV20-1	NA	TRBD2	TRBJ2-7
CASSSRAGGELFF	TGTGCCAGCAGTTCCCGGGCGGGCGGGGAGCTGTTTTTT	TRBV6-5	once	NA	TRBJ2-2
CASSPGLAGVYEQYF	TGTGCCAGCAGTCCAGGACTAGCGGGAGTCTACGAGCAGTACTTC	TRBV6-6	NA	TRBD2	TRBJ2-7
CASSPRTSGGAGEQFF	TGTGCTAGCAGCCCGAGGACTAGCGGGGGGGCCGGGGAGCAGTTCTTC	TRBV7-7	few	TRBD2	TRBJ2-1
CASSSRGTGELFF	TGTGCCAGCAGCTCAAGGGGGACCGGGGAGCTGTTTTTT	TRBV11-3	NA	NA	TRBJ2-2
CASSENSYNEQFF	TGCGCCAGCAGTGAGAACAGCTACAATGAGCAGTTCTTC	TRBV10-1	NA	NA	TRBJ2-1
CASSFIGLAGVREQFF	TGTGCCAGCAGCTTTATCGGACTAGCGGGAGTTCGGGAGCAGTTCTTC	TRBV13	NA	TRBD2	TRBJ2-1
CASSQDPGVSPLHF	TGCGCCAGCAGCCAAGATCCCGGAGTGTCACCCCTCCACTTT	TRBV4-3	NA	NA	TRBJ1-6
CASSRGGTGELFF	TGTGCCAGCAGCCGCGGGGGCACCGGGGAGCTGTTTTTT	TRBV13	NA	TRBD2	TRBJ2-2
CASSQDRVYVQPQHF	TGTGCCAGCAGCCAAGACAGGGTCTATGTTCAGCCCCAGCATTTT	TRBV5-8	NA	TRBD1	TRBJ1-5
CASSEEEGAGNQPQHF	TGTGCCAGCAGTGAAGAGGAGGGGGCGGGCAATCAGCCCCAGCATTTT	TRBV6-1	NA	TRBD1	TRBJ1-5
CASSSFGVPSYEQYF	TGTGCCAGCAGTTCCTTCGGGGTCCCCTCCTACGAGCAGTACTTC	TRBV7-6	NA	NA	TRBJ2-7
CASSFVLTYNEQFF	TGTGCCAGCAGCTTTGTACTCACCTACAATGAGCAGTTCTTC	TRBV11-2	NA	NA	TRBJ2-1